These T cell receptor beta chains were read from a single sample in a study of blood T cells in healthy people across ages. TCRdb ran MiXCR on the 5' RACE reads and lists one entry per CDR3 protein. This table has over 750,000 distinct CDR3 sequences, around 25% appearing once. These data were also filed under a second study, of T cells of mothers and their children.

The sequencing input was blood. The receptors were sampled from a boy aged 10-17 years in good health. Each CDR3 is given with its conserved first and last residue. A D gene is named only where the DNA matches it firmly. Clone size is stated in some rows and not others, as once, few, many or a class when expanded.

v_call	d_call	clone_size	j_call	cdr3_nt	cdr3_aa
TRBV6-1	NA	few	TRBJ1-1	TGTGCCAGCACCTGGGGGCCGGGAGGATCAGGGCCTGAAGCTTTCTTT	CASTWGPGGSGPEAFF
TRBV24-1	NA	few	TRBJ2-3	TGTGCCACCAGCCCGACACCAGCAGATACGCAGTATTTT	CATSPTPADTQYF
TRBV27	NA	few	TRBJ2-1	TGTGCCAGCAGTTCCCGGGACAAACCTCTCCCCGAGCAGTTCTTC	CASSSRDKPLPEQFF
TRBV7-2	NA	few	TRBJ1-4	TGTGCCAGCAGCTTAGTGGGACGGGGTGCAACTAATGAAAAACTGTTTTTT	CASSLVGRGATNEKLFF
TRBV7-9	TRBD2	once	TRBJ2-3	TGTGCCAGCAGTCCCGGGACTAGCGGCCCCCAAGGGACAGATACGCAGTATTTT	CASSPGTSGPQGTDTQYF
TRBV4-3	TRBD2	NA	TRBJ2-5	TGCGCCAGCAGCCAATGGAGCGGGGGTGGAGAGACCCAGTACTTC	CASSQWSGGGETQYF
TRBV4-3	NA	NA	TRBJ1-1	TGCGCCAGCAGCCAAGTAATCCAAACTGGGAACACTGAAGCTTTCTTT	CASSQVIQTGNTEAFF
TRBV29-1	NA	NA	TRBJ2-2	TGCAGCGTTTGGGGGGATACCGGGGAGCTGTTTTTT	CSVWGDTGELFF
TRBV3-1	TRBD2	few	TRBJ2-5	TGTGCCAGCAGCCGGCCCGGGTCCGTAGCGGGGGCAGAGACCCAGTACTTC	CASSRPGSVAGAETQYF
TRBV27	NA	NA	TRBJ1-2	TGTGCCAGCAGTCCATGGTTGGGGTACGGCTACACCTTC	CASSPWLGYGYTF
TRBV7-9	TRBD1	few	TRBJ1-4	TGTGCCAGCAGCTTCCCGGGACAGGTCGATGAAAAACTGTTTTTT	CASSFPGQVDEKLFF
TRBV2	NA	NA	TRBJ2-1	TGTGCCAGCAGTGTGGACTTGACCTACAATGAGCAGTTCTTC	CASSVDLTYNEQFF
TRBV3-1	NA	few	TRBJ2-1	TGTGCCAGCAGCCAAAACCCTGGGCAGGGAAGGCAGTTCTTC	CASSQNPGQGRQFF
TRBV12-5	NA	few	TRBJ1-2	TGTGCTAGTGGTTTGGTCCCGGGTGTTGAGCATGGCTACACCTTC	CASGLVPGVEHGYTF
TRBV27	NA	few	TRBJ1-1	TGTGCCAGCAGTCCAACCGACCCAGGATCAGGCACTGAAGCTTTCTTT	CASSPTDPGSGTEAFF
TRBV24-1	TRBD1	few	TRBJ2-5	TGTGCCACCAGTGATCCGGGACAGGGGGCGGACCAAGAGACCCAGTACTTC	CATSDPGQGADQETQYF
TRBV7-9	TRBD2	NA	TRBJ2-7	TGTGCCACCAGGACTAGCGGGGGTGAAGAGCAGTACTTC	CATRTSGGEEQYF
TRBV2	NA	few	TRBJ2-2	TGTGCCAGCACCGTGTTGGGAGACACCGGGGAGCTGTTTTTT	CASTVLGDTGELFF
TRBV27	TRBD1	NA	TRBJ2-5	TGTGCCAGCAGTTTAACAGGGGGCCTGAGGGCGACCCAGTACTTC	CASSLTGGLRATQYF
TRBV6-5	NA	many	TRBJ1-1	TGTGCCAGCAGTTACTCTAGGGGTAACACTGAAGCTTTCTTT	CASSYSRGNTEAFF
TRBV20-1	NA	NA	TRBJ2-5	TGCAGTGCTACCGGCGACGGCAAGCAAGAGACCCAGTACTTC	CSATGDGKQETQYF
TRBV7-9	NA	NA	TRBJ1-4	TGTGCCAGCAGCTCTGTCCGGGACGCAGTACCTAATGAAAAACTGTTTTTT	CASSSVRDAVPNEKLFF
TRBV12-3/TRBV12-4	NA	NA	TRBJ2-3	TGTGCCAGCAGTTTTCGGGGGCCCGGGAGCGCAGATACGCAGTATTTC	CASSFRGPGSADTQYF
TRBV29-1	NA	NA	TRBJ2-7	TGCAGCGTTTTCGAGAACTACTACGAGCAGTACTTC	CSVFENYYEQYF
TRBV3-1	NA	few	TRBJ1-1	TGTGCCAGCAGCCAACCCCCTATGAACACTGAAGCTTTCTTT	CASSQPPMNTEAFF
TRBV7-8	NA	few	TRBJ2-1	TGTGCCAGCACCTTTTACGTCGAACGCCCCTACAATGAGCAGTTCTTC	CASTFYVERPYNEQFF
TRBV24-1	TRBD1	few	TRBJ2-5	TGTGCCACCAGCGACAGGGGGGACCTCGGCGAGACCCAGTACTTC	CATSDRGDLGETQYF
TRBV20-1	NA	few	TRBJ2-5	TGCAGTGCCACGGACGGAACCCAAGAGACCCAGTACTTC	CSATDGTQETQYF
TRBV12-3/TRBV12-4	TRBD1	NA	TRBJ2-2	TGTGCCAGCAGGGGGTGGGACAGGGAGAACACCGGGGAGCTGTTTTTT	CASRGWDRENTGELFF
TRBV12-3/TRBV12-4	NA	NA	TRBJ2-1	TGTGCCAGCAGTACACTCGAAGGGCCCCCCTACAATGAGCAGTTCTTC	CASSTLEGPPYNEQFF
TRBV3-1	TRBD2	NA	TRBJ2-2	TGTGCCAGCAGCCCCGCTTACGGGGGGGGGCCCGGGGAGCTGTTTTTT	CASSPAYGGGPGELFF
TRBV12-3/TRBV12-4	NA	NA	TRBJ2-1	TGTGCCAGCAGTTGGGCTTCCGACAATGAGCAGTTCTTC	CASSWASDNEQFF
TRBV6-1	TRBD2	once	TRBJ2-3	TGTGCCAGCAGTGTACGACTAGCGGGGACAGATACGCAGTATTTT	CASSVRLAGTDTQYF
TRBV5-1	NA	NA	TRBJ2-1	TGCACCAGCAGCTTACAGGGAGGCTCCTACAATGAGCAGTTCTTC	CTSSLQGGSYNEQFF
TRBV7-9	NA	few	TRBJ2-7	TGTGCCAGCAGCTTAATCCCCAGTACCTCCTACGAGCAGTACTTC	CASSLIPSTSYEQYF
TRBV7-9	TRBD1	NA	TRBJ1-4	TGTGCCAGCAGCTTAAAGGGGACAGGTGAAGAAAAACTGTTTTTT	CASSLKGTGEEKLFF
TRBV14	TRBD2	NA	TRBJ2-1	TGTGCCAGCAGGTCGCTAGCGGGAGGGTACAATGAGCAGTTCTTC	CASRSLAGGYNEQFF
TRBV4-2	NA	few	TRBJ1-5	TGTGCCAGCAGCCAAGAAGGTGGGGTAGGCAATCAGCCCCAGCATTTT	CASSQEGGVGNQPQHF
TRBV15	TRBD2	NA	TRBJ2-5	TGTGCCACCAGCAGAGGGACTAGCGGGATCGAGACCCAGTACTTC	CATSRGTSGIETQYF
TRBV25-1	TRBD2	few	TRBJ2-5	TGTGCCAGCAGTGAGCCGGGAGGAGGGTTGGAGACCCAGTACTTC	CASSEPGGGLETQYF
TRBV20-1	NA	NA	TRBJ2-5	TGCAGTGGTGACGGAGTGGAGACCCAGTGCTTC	CSGDGVETQCF
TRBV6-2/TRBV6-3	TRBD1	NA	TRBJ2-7	TGTGCCAGCAGTTATTTCGTCGGGACAGGGCGTTACGAGCAGTACTTC	CASSYFVGTGRYEQYF
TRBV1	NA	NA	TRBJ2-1	TGCACCAGCAGCCAAGATGGGTGGAGAGCGGGAGGGCCTGGTGAGCAGTTCTTC	CTSSQDGWRAGGPGEQFF
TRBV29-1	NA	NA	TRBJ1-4	TGCAGCGTGGAAACAGGGCAGGATGAAAAACTGTTTTTT	CSVETGQDEKLFF
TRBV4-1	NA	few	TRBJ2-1	TGCGCCAGCAGCCAAGACAGGGTGAGCTCCTACAATGAGCAGTTCTTC	CASSQDRVSSYNEQFF
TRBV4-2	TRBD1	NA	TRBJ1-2	TGTGCCAGCAGCCATGCACAGGGGGATGGCTACACCTTC	CASSHAQGDGYTF